These 24 T cell receptor beta chains were sequenced from one sample in a study of control samples from healthy donors and cancer patients. Measured with immunoSEQ multiplex PCR; TCRdb has only the in-frame clones, and not every one. The table includes roughly 20,000 clones, 65% to 90% detected once. The sequenced material came from PBMCs. The receptors were gathered from a man in his 60s with head and neck cancer.

The V call is TRBV7-8, the J call TRBJ1-5; D not certain. Germline CDR1 reads SGHVS; CDR2 reads FQNEAQ. Trimming took off 4 bases at V and 7 bases at J, with 8 bases between the two ends. The CDR3 runs 12 residues. The CDR3 is CASSWAGQPQHF. CDR3 nucleotide sequence: TGTGCCAGCAGCTGGGCAGGACAGCCCCAGCATTTT.

This sequence joins TRBV9 and TRBJ1-5, with D tentatively TRBD1 (6 bases). V shed 4 bases and J shed 4 bases, with 15 bases lying between them. This CDR3 has 15 amino acids. Germline assignment: CDR1 SGDLS and CDR2 YYNGEE. The CDR3 spells CASSTSAGANQPQHF. The CDR3 bases are TGTGCCAGCAGCACCAGTGCGGGGGCAAATCAGCCCCAGCATTTT.

The chain links TRBV12-3 or TRBV12-4 to TRBJ2-3, with D unclear. V was clipped by 7 bases and J by 11 bases, with 13 bases between them. The CDR3 totals 11 residues. The CDR3 coding sequence is TGTGCCAGCAATGTCGGTCTTGGGCAGTATTTT. This gives the protein CASNVGLGQYF.

This chain uses TRBV7-9 with TRBJ2-4, with no clear D. Germline CDR1 SEHNR, CDR2 FQNEAQ (reference sequence). V was shortened by 5 bases and J by 5 bases, with 4 bases between the two germline ends. The CDR3 is 11 amino acids. CDR3 amino acids: CASSPQNIQYF. The CDR3, as DNA: TGTGCCAGCAGCCCTCAAAACATTCAGTACTTC. The full variable domain, completed using reference TRBV7-9 and TRBJ2-4, is DTGVSQNPRHKITKRGQNVTFRCDPISEHNRLYWYRQTLGQGPEFLTYFQNEAQLEKSRLLSDRFSAERPKGSFSTLEIQRTEQGDSAMYLCASSPQNIQYFGAGTRLSVL.

The chain carries TRBV19 and TRBJ2-1, with 7 bases that match TRBD2. V shed 3 bases and J 0 bases; nucleotides not matched to a gene: 2. The CDR3 sequence is 15 residues long. Germline values: CDR1 LNHDA, CDR2 SQIVND (reference sequence). CDR3 residues: CASSIGGGSYNEQFF. The CDR3 DNA sequence: TGTGCCAGTAGTATTGGGGGGGGCTCCTACAATGAGCAGTTCTTC.

V usage is TRBV6-1 and J usage is TRBJ2-2; D gene unclear. V was trimmed by 0 bases and J by 5 bases, leaving 7 bases between them. The CDR3 covers 14 residues. Germline V gene data show CDR1 as MNHNS and CDR2 as SASEGT. CDR3 nucleotide sequence: TGTGCCAGCAGTGAAGCGTTTCGGACCGGGGAGCTGTTTTTT. Translation: CASSEAFRTGELFF.

The chain combines TRBV30 with TRBJ2-1, with 14 bases lining up with TRBD2. This CDR3 is 19 amino acids long. V trimming: 1 base; J trimming: 0 bases; junction bases outside the gene matches: 8. Germline V gene lookup returns CDR1 GTSNPN and CDR2 SVGIG (reference sequence). In DNA form, the CDR3 reads TGTGCCTGGAGTGACCGGACTAGCGGGGGGTCCCGCTCCTACAATGAGCAGTTCTTC. The encoded protein is CAWSDRTSGGSRSYNEQFF.

This clone turned up a few times. The CDR3: CASSPRTAHTGELFF. CDR3 DNA sequence: TGTGCCAGCAGCCCTAGGACAGCACACACCGGGGAGCTGTTTTTT. V usage is TRBV9 and J usage is TRBJ2-2, with a weak D call TRBD1 (6 bases). The CDR3 has 15 amino acids. V lost 4 bases and J 3 bases, leaving 13 bases between the germline ends. Germline V gene lookup returns CDR1 SGDLS and CDR2 YYNGEE.

This chain links TRBV20-1 with TRBJ1-3; D might be TRBD1 (5 bases). V shed 5 bases and J shed 9 bases, with 11 bases lying between them. The CDR3 is made up of 11 amino acids. Per germline, CDR1 DFQATT and CDR2 SNEGSKA (reference sequence). CDR3 nucleotides: TGCAGTGCTTCCAGGGATGGCACCATATATTTT. It specifies CSASRDGTIYF.

The V and J genes are TRBV6-1 and TRBJ2-3; 7 bases line up with TRBD2. CDR1 is MNHNS and CDR2 is SASEGT in the germline V gene. V trimming: 2 bases; J trimming: 0 bases; junction bases outside the gene matches: 2. The CDR3 sequence is 15 residues long. The CDR3 sequence: CASSESRGSTDTQYF. In nucleotides, the CDR3 is TGTGCCAGCAGTGAATCGCGGGGGAGCACAGATACGCAGTATTTT.

The chain joins TRBV12-3 or TRBV12-4 to TRBJ2-5, with D tentatively TRBD1 (6 bases). The CDR3 sequence is 13 residues long. V was cut by 7 bases and J by 5 bases, with 14 bases left in between. CDR3 in amino acids: CASNPQGMETQYF. Here the CDR3 DNA reads TGTGCCAGCAACCCACAGGGCATGGAGACCCAGTACTTC.

The chain employs TRBV7-2 and TRBJ1-2; D not resolved. V lost 1 base to trimming and J lost 4 bases, with 19 bases between them. In germline, CDR1 is SGHTA, CDR2 FQGNSA. CDR3 length: 17 residues. CDR3 DNA: TGTGCCAGCAGCTTAGTAGTCAATTCCCCGAACCTCTATGGCTACACCTTC. Translated, it gives CASSLVVNSPNLYGYTF. The full variable domain, rest sourced from reference TRBV7-2 and TRBJ1-2, is GAGVSQSPSNKVTEKGKDVELRCDPISGHTALYWYRQSLGQGLEFLIYFQGNSAPDKSGLPSDRFSAERTGGSVSTLTIQRTQQEDSAVYLCASSLVVNSPNLYGYTFGSGTRLTVV.

The V and J genes are TRBV4-1 and TRBJ1-4; maybe TRBD1 (5 bases). Trimming stripped 3 bases from V and 5 bases from J, with 13 bases between. CDR1 MGHRA and CDR2 YSYEKL come from the germline V gene. The CDR3 has 15 residues. Here the CDR3 reads CASSQSPGPNEKLFF. The CDR3 DNA reads TGCGCCAGCAGCCAGTCACCAGGGCCCAATGAAAAACTGTTTTTT.

The chain employs TRBV27 and TRBJ2-5, with D unclear. CDR1 and CDR2 from the germline V gene are MNHEY and SMNVEV (reference sequence). The CDR3 is 13 amino acids. Trimming took off 7 bases at V and 3 bases at J, with 12 bases between the two ends. CDR3 residues: CASIHLGKETQYF. CDR3 DNA: TGTGCCAGCATCCACCTGGGGAAAGAGACCCAGTACTTC.

The V gene is TRBV19, the J gene TRBJ1-4, with D maybe TRBD1 (5 bases). From germline, CDR1 is LNHDA and CDR2 SQIVND (reference sequence). With 5 bases removed from V and 3 bases from J, the gap between germline ends came to 7 bases. The CDR3 is made up of 13 amino acids. This chain's CDR3 is CASSSGANEKLFF. The CDR3 coding sequence is TGTGCCAGTAGTTCGGGGGCTAATGAAAAACTGTTTTTT.

The rearrangement links TRBV6-5 to TRBJ2-7, with D possibly matching TRBD1 (5 bases). V was cut by 6 bases and J by 3 bases, with 9 bases left in between. The V gene's germline CDR1 is MNHEY and CDR2 SVGAGI. This CDR3 comprises 12 residues. The CDR3 is CASSWTLYEQYF. In nucleotides, the CDR3 is TGTGCCAGCAGCTGGACACTCTACGAGCAGTACTTC.

In DNA form, the CDR3 reads TGTGCCACCAGTGATTCGGGACAGGGGGATGGCTACACCTTC. It yields the protein CATSDSGQGDGYTF. The chain carries TRBV24-1 and TRBJ1-2; 11 bases are a match to TRBD1. Germline CDR1 and CDR2: KGHDR and SFDVKD. The CDR3 covers 14 residues. V was pared by 2 bases and J by 6 bases, with 1 base of the junction left unmatched.

The chain uses TRBV6-5 and TRBJ2-4; perhaps TRBD2 as D (5 bases). Deletions cut 0 bases from V and 3 bases from J, with 9 bases between. The CDR3 contains 15 residues. The V gene's germline CDR1 is MNHEY and CDR2 SVGAGI. In DNA form, the CDR3 reads TGTGCCAGCAGTTACTCGAGGGTTAGCAAAAACATTCAGTACTTC. Its protein is CASSYSRVSKNIQYF.

The chain is built from TRBV7-2 and TRBJ1-1, with D uncertain. There are 13 residues in the CDR3. The germline V gene has CDR1 SGHTA and CDR2 FQGNSA. Trimming shortened V by 1 base and J by 1 base, and 4 bases separated the two germline ends. The CDR3 here is CASSLGQNTEAFF. The CDR3 nucleotides are TGTGCCAGCAGCTTAGGGCAGAACACTGAAGCTTTCTTT.

V usage is TRBV18 and J usage is TRBJ2-1; D may be TRBD1 (6 bases). The CDR3 covers 13 residues. Germline V CDR1 and CDR2: KGHSH, LQKENI. Trimming stripped 3 bases from V and 16 bases from J, with 19 bases between. CDR3 sequence: CASSPGAAARFFF. In nucleotides, the CDR3 is TGTGCCAGCTCACCGGGGGCGGCCGCTCGATTTTTCTTC.

The chain is built from TRBV11-3 and TRBJ2-7; D is unclear. V was pared by 2 bases and J by 0 bases, with 20 bases between. Germline V CDR1 and CDR2: SGHNT, YENEEA. This CDR3 has 18 residues. In nucleotides, the CDR3 is TGTGCCAGCAGCTTATTAGGCAGTACCGGAACTTACTCCTACGAGCAGTACTTC. It translates to CASSLLGSTGTYSYEQYF. Filled out from reference TRBV11-3 and TRBJ2-7, the complete variable domain reads EAGVVQSPRYKIIEKKQPVAFWCNPISGHNTLYWYLQNLGQGPELLIRYENEEAVDDSQLPKDRFSAERLKGVDSTLKIQPAELGDSAVYLCASSLLGSTGTYSYEQYFGPGTRLTVT.

The chain combines TRBV5-1 with TRBJ2-7; TRBD1 matches at 9 bases. With 3 bases clipped from V and 5 bases from J, the junction kept 9 bases outside the gene matches. Looked up from germline, CDR1 is SGHRS and CDR2 is YFSETQ. There are 15 residues in the CDR3. The CDR3 protein is CASSSPGQGRNEQYF. The CDR3 bases are TGCGCCAGCAGCTCCCCGGGACAGGGAAGGAACGAGCAGTACTTC.

The J gene is TRBJ2-2, the V gene TRBV28; D may be TRBD1 (5 bases). Germline V gene lookup returns CDR1 MDHEN and CDR2 SYDVKM. The CDR3 runs to 15 residues. The germline V and J ends were trimmed by 4 bases and 3 bases, with 12 bases remaining between them. CDR3 in DNA: TGTGCCAGCAGTTCTTTGAAACAGGACACCGGGGAGCTGTTTTTT. Translating gives CASSSLKQDTGELFF.

V usage is TRBV9 and J usage is TRBJ2-1, with D perhaps matching TRBD1 or TRBD2 (5 bases each). The CDR3 length is 15 residues. V was clipped by 4 bases and J by 1 base, with 12 bases between them. Germline CDR1 SGDLS, CDR2 YYNGEE. The CDR3, as DNA: TGTGCCAGCAGCCACCGGGACGGGTCCTACAATGAGCAGTTCTTC. It codes for CASSHRDGSYNEQFF.